These 17 T cell receptor beta chains were all obtained from the same sample, sequenced in a study of monozygotic twins with inflammatory bowel disease (dated by TCRdb to between 2018 and 2020). Library generation was performed with 5' RACE. The data were produced on an Illumina HiSeq 2500. Reads reprocessed by TCRdb are summarized as one entry per CDR3 protein sequence, and DNA is absent. This specimen's table enumerates roughly 120,000 distinct CDR3 sequences. The leading ten clones occupy 12% of the sample. The specimen sequenced was blood. All receptors derive from a human donor with ulcerative colitis or Crohn's disease, or a healthy co-twin of an affected twin (not recorded which).

The V and J genes are TRBV11-2 and TRBJ2-2; TCRdb lists TRBD2, though no DNA is available to test this call. The germline V gene encodes CDR1 SGHAT and CDR2 FQNNGV. The CDR3 contains 17 residues. CDR3 amino acids: CASSPIAGVSNTGELFF.

V usage is TRBV5-5 and J usage is TRBJ1-2. Germline CDR1 and CDR2: SGHKS and YYEKEE (reference sequence). This CDR3 is built from 13 residues. The chain's CDR3 is CASSLARRDGYTF.

The genes are TRBV28 and TRBJ2-3; TCRdb's D call, TRBD1, is unchecked because there is no DNA. The CDR3 is made up of 16 amino acids. Germline V CDR1 and CDR2: MDHEN, SYDVKM. The CDR3 is CASSWSAGKRTDTQYF.

The genes are TRBV5-1 and TRBJ2-2; the D call from TCRdb, TRBD2, cannot be confirmed without DNA. Germline V gene data show CDR1 as SGHRS and CDR2 as YFSETQ. The CDR3 has 17 amino acids. The CDR3: CASSLPGGQTNTGELFF.

The chain combines TRBV7-3 with TRBJ2-5; TCRdb designates TRBD1, a call that cannot be tested without DNA. The CDR3 spans 13 residues. Germline loops: CDR1 SGHTA, CDR2 FQGTGA. CDR3: CASSVRAEETQYF.

This chain connects TRBV5-6 to TRBJ2-7; TCRdb returns TRBD1, unconfirmable since there is no DNA. This CDR3 spans 14 amino acids. CDR1 SGHDT and CDR2 YYEEEE come from the germline V gene. CDR3 sequence reads: CASSLVRGGYEQYF.

The chain is built from TRBV2 and TRBJ2-1; TCRdb designates TRBD2, a call that cannot be tested without DNA. The CDR3 is 16 residues long. Germline V gene data show CDR1 as SNHLY and CDR2 as FYNNEI. The CDR3: CASSETRLAAYNEQFF.

The chain carries TRBV5-1 and TRBJ2-3; the TCRdb D gene call, TRBD2, has no DNA to confirm it. The germline gives CDR1 SGHRS, CDR2 YFSETQ. There are 17 residues in the CDR3. CDR3 amino acids: CASSPASGDASTDTQYF.

The chain employs TRBV5-1 and TRBJ1-4; TCRdb names TRBD1, which stays unverified in the absence of DNA. The germline V gene encodes CDR1 SGHRS and CDR2 YFSETQ. The CDR3 loop spans 14 amino acids. The CDR3 sequence: CASSSGTEREKLFF. The full variable domain, with the rest looked up from reference TRBV5-1 and TRBJ1-4, is KAGVTQTPRYLIKTRGQQVTLSCSPISGHRSVSWYQQTPGQGLQFLFEYFSETQRNKGNFPGRFSGRQFSNSRSEMNVSTLELGDSALYLCASSSGTEREKLFFGSGTQLSVL.

The rearrangement links TRBV20-1 to TRBJ2-1; TCRdb's D gene call, TRBD2, goes unchecked for lack of DNA. The CDR3 runs 14 residues. The V gene's germline CDR1 is DFQATT and CDR2 SNEGSKA (reference sequence). CDR3 sequence: CSATATSEHNEQFF.

The chain recombines TRBV7-2 with TRBJ2-3; absent DNA, TCRdb's TRBD1 call cannot be checked. This CDR3 is built from 15 residues. Germline V lookup: CDR1 SGHTA, CDR2 FQGNSA. The CDR3: CASSLTGGSTDTQYF.

This rearrangement joins TRBV6-1 to TRBJ1-2; the D call of TRBD1 rests on TCRdb alone, since no DNA is present to check it. Per the germline V gene, CDR1 is MNHNS and CDR2 is SASEGT. The CDR3 contains 15 residues. This CDR3 is CASSTGTGEIYGYTF.

The chain combines TRBV15 with TRBJ2-1; TCRdb's D gene call, TRBD2, goes unchecked for lack of DNA. CDR1 and CDR2 from the germline V gene are LNHNV and YYDKDF (reference sequence). The CDR3 sequence is 17 residues long. The CDR3 here is CATSIGLAEDLYNEQFF.

The chain is built from TRBV20-1 and TRBJ2-4. This CDR3 contains 14 residues. Germline V gene lookup returns CDR1 DFQATT and CDR2 SNEGSKA (reference sequence). This CDR3 reads CSARDGLAKNIQYF.

The CDR3 region is CASSQNRGSEKLFF. The V gene is TRBV7-6, the J gene TRBJ1-4; TCRdb's D call, TRBD1, is unchecked because there is no DNA. CDR1 SGHVS and CDR2 FNYEAQ come from the germline V gene. This CDR3 spans 14 amino acids. The whole variable domain, filled in from reference TRBV7-6 and TRBJ1-4, reads GAGVSQSPRYKVTKRGQDVALRCDPISGHVSLYWYRQALGQGPEFLTYFNYEAQQDKSGLPNDRFSAERPEGSISTLTIQRTEQRDSAMYRCASSQNRGSEKLFFGSGTQLSVL.

The CDR3 here is CASSIDGTSDYEQYF. The chain employs TRBV9 and TRBJ2-7; TCRdb's assignment of TRBD2 cannot be checked, as there is no DNA. This CDR3 has 15 amino acids. Germline V CDR1 and CDR2: SGDLS, YYNGEE.

The rearrangement uses TRBV4-1 and TRBJ2-1; TCRdb names TRBD2, which stays unverified in the absence of DNA. The CDR3 sequence is 18 residues long. The V gene's germline CDR1 is MGHRA and CDR2 YSYEKL. The CDR3 spells CASSQGPSGRAVSYEQFF.